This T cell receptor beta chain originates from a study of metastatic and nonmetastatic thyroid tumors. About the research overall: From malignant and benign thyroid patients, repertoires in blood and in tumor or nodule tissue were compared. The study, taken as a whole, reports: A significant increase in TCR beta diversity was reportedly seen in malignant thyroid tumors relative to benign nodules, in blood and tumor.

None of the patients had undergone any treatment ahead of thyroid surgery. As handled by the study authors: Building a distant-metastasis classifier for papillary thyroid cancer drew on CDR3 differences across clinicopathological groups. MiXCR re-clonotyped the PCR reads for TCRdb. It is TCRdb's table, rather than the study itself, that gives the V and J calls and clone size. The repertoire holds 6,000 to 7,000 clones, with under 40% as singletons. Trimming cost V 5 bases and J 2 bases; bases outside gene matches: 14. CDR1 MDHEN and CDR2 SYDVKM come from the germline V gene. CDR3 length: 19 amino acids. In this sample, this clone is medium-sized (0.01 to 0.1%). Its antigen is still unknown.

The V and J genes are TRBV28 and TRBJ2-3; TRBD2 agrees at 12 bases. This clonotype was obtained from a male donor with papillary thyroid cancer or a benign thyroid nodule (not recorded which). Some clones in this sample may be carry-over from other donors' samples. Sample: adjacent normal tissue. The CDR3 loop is CASSTFRLAGAGDTDTQYF. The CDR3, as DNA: TGTGCCAGCAGTACCTTCCGACTAGCGGGAGCGGGAGACACAGATACGCAGTATTTT.